Below, 5 T cell receptor beta chains from the same sample are listed, as sequenced in a study of T cells in localized non-small cell lung cancer. Sequencing used immunoSEQ multiplex PCR; TCRdb keeps in-frame clones, though not all of them. The sample lists roughly 24,000 clones; approximately 90% were seen once. The material sequenced was peripheral blood, taken before any cancer treatment. These receptors originate from a female donor older than 55 with stage II squamous cell lung carcinoma.

The V call is TRBV10-3, the J call TRBJ1-1, with D possibly matching TRBD1 (6 bases). CDR3 length equals 16 residues. V lost 6 bases and J lost 0, with 17 bases in between. Germline assignment: CDR1 ENHRY and CDR2 SYGVKD. The CDR3 coding sequence is TGTGCCATCAGAGGACAATCCGGACAGATGAACACTGAAGCTTTCTTT. Amino acid sequence: CAIRGQSGQMNTEAFF.

V gene TRBV27 combines with J gene TRBJ2-7, with 9 nucleotides matching TRBD1. V lost 2 bases and J lost 4; bases outside the gene matches: 12. CDR1 is MNHEY, CDR2 SMNVEV, per germline (reference sequence). This CDR3 comprises 17 residues. The CDR3 reads CASSLPVFRDRVYEQYF. The CDR3 DNA reads as TGTGCCAGCAGTTTACCCGTATTCCGGGACAGGGTTTACGAGCAGTACTTC.

The rearrangement joins TRBV4-1 to TRBJ2-7, with D maybe TRBD2 (5 bases). The CDR3 totals 15 residues. Germline V gene sequence: CDR1 MGHRA, CDR2 YSYEKL. V was pared by 1 base and J by 6 bases, with 16 bases between. The CDR3 DNA reads as TGCGCCAGCAGCCAAGTCAGGACTCGAGTTGCCGAGCAGTACTTC. Residues: CASSQVRTRVAEQYF.

The gene calls are TRBV5-6 and TRBJ2-1; D could derive from TRBD1 or TRBD2 (5 bases each). The CDR3 totals 15 residues. The V gene's germline CDR1 is SGHDT and CDR2 YYEEEE. V dropped 3 bases and J dropped 4 bases, with 14 bases sitting between them. This CDR3 is CASSSDGASYNEQFF. The DNA for the CDR3 is TGTGCCAGCAGCTCCGACGGGGCTAGTTACAATGAGCAGTTCTTC.

The gene calls are TRBV2 and TRBJ1-2; the D gene is possibly TRBD1 (5 bases). Germline loops: CDR1 SNHLY, CDR2 FYNNEI. The CDR3 is 14 amino acids. V gave up 8 bases and J gave up 6 bases, with 19 bases separating them. The CDR3 DNA is TGTGCCAGCGCGACTAGTGGGGGTCCGGATGGCTACACCTTC. Translated: CASATSGGPDGYTF.